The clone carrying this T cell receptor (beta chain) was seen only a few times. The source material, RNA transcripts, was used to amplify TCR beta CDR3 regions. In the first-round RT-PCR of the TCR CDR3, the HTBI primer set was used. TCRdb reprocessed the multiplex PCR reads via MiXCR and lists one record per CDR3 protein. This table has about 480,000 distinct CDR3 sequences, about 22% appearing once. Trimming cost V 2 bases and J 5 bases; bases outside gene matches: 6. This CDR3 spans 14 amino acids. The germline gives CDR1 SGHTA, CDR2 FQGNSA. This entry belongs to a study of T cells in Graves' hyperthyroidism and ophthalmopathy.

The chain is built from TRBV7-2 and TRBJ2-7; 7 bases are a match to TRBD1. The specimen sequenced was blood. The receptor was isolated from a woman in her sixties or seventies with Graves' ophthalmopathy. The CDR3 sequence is CASSLTGVIHEQYF. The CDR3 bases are TGTGCCAGCAGCTTAACAGGGGTGATACACGAGCAGTACTTC.